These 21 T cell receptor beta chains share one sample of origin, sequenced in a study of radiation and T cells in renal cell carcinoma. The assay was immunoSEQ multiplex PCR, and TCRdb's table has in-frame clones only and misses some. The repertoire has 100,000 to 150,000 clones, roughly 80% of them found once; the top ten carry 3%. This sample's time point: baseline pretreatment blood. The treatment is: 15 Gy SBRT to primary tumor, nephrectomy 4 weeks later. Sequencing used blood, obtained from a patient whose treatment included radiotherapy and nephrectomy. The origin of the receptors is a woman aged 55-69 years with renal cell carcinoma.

The CDR3 DNA follows: TGCGCCAGCAGCATCGGGACTAGCGTATACAATGAGCAGTTCTTC. As protein: CASSIGTSVYNEQFF. The chain uses TRBV5-1 and TRBJ2-1, with 10 positions matching TRBD2. The CDR3 spans 15 residues. After removal of 4 bases from V and 4 bases from J, the junction contained 5 bases not matched to a gene. Germline CDR1 and CDR2: SGHRS and YFSETQ.

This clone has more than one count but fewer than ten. For the CDR3, the DNA is TGCAGCGTAAGACAGGGGGCTTCGCCCCAGCATTTT. As protein: CSVRQGASPQHF. The chain is built from TRBV29-1 and TRBJ1-5; TRBD1 matches at 10 bases. J was trimmed by 9 bases and V by 6 bases; bases with no gene match: 5. CDR3 length: 12 residues. CDR1 and CDR2 from the germline V gene are SQVTM and ANQGSEA.

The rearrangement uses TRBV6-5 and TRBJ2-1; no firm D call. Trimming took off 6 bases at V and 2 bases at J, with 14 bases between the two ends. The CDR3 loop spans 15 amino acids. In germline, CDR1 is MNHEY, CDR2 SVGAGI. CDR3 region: CASSLPFAAYNEQFF. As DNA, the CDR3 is TGTGCCAGCAGCCTGCCTTTCGCGGCCTACAATGAGCAGTTCTTC.

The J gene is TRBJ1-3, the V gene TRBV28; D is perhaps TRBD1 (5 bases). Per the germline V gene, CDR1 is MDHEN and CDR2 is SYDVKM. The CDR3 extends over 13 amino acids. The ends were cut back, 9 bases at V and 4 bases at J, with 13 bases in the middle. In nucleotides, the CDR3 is TGTGCCAGTGACCGGAACAGGGGAAACACCATATATTTT. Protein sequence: CASDRNRGNTIYF.

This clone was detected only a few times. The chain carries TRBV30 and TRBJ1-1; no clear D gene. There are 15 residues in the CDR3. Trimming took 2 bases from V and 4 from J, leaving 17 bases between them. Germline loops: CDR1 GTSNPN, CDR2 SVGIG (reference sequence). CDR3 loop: CAWSTLRTRGTEAFF. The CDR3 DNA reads TGTGCCTGGAGTACTCTGAGGACCCGGGGCACTGAAGCTTTCTTT.

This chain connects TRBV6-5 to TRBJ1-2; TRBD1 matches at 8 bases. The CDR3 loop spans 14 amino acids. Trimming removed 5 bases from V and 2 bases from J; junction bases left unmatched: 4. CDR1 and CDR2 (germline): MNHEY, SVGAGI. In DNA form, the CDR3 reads TGTGCCAGCAGTGCCCGACAGGGGAACTATGGCTACACCTTC. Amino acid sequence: CASSARQGNYGYTF.

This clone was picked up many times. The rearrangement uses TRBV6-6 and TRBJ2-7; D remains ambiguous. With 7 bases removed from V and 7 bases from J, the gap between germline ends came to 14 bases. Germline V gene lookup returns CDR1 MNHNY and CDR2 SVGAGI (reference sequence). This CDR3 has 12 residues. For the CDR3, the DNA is TGTGCCAGCACCGGCTACCGCTTGGAGCAGTACTTC. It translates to CASTGYRLEQYF.

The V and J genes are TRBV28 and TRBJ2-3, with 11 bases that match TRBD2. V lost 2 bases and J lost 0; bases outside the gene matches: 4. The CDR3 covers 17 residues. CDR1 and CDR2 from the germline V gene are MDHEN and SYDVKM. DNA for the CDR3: TGTGCCAGCAGTTTAGGGTTAGCGGGAGGGAGCACAGATACGCAGTATTTT. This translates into CASSLGLAGGSTDTQYF.

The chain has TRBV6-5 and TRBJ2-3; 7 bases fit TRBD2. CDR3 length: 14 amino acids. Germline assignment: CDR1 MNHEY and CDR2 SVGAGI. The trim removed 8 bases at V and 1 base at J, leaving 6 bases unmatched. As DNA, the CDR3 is TGTGCCAGCGGGAGGGGCTGGGGCACAGATACGCAGTATTTT. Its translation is CASGRGWGTDTQYF.

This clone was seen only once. CDR3 amino acids: CASSLERGYSYEQYF. The CDR3 DNA reads as TGTGCCAGTAGTCTGGAGCGGGGATACTCCTACGAGCAGTACTTC. The chain links TRBV19 to TRBJ2-7; TRBD2 matches at 7 bases. With V trimmed by 5 bases and J by 0 bases, 7 bases remained unmatched. CDR1 is LNHDA and CDR2 is SQIVND in the germline V gene (reference sequence). The CDR3 is made up of 15 amino acids.

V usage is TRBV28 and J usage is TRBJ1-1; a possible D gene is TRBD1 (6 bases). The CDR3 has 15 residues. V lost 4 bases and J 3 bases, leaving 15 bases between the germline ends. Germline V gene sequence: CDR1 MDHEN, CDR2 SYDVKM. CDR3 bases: TGTGCCAGCAGTTCTTCCGGGGGGGGCGACACTGAAGCTTTCTTT. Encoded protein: CASSSSGGGDTEAFF.

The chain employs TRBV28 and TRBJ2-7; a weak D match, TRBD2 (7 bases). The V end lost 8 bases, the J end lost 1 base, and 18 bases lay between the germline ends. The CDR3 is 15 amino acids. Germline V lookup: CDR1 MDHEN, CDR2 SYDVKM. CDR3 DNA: TGTGCCAGCCTAGGGGGGGGAAAGGATTCCTACGAGCAGTACTTC. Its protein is CASLGGGKDSYEQYF.

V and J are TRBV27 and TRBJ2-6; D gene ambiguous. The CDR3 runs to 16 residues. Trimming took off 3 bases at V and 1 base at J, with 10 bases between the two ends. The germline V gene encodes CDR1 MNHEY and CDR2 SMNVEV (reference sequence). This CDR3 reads CASSLAAGSGANVLTF. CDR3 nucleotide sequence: TGTGCCAGCAGTTTGGCAGCAGGATCTGGGGCCAACGTCCTGACTTTC. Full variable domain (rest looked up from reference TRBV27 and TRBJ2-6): EAQVTQNPRYLITVTGKKLTVTCSQNMNHEYMSWYRQDPGLGLRQIYYSMNVEVTDKGDVPEGYKVSRKEKRNFPLILESPSPNQTSLYFCASSLAAGSGANVLTFGAGSRLTVL.

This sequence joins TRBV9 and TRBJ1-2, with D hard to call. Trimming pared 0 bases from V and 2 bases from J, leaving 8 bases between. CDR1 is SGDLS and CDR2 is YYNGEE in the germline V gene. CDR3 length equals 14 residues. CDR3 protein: CASSVGPSNYGYTF. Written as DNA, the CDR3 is TGTGCCAGCAGCGTAGGACCTTCAAACTATGGCTACACCTTC.

CDR3 coding DNA: TGTGCCAGCAGTGTCACAGGGGAACTAGACGAGCAGTACTTC. This sequence encodes CASSVTGELDEQYF. This chain uses TRBV28 with TRBJ2-7; 7 nucleotides match TRBD1. V lost 5 bases and J lost 5; bases outside the gene matches: 9. Germline CDR1 reads MDHEN; CDR2 reads SYDVKM. The CDR3 loop spans 14 amino acids.

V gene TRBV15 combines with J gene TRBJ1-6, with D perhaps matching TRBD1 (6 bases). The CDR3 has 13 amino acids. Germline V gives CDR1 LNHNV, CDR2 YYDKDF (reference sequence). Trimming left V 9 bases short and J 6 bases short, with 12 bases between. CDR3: CATSGHFNSPLHF. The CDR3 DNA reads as TGTGCCACTTCGGGACACTTTAATTCACCCCTCCACTTT.

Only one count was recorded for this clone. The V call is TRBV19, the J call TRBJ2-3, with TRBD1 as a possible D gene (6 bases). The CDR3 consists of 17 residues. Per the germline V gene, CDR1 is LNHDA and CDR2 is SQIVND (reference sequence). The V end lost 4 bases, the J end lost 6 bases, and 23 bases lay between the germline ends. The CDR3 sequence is CASSSQGGSSSVDTQYF. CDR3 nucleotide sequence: TGTGCCAGTAGTAGCCAAGGGGGTTCGTCGTCGGTGGATACGCAGTATTTT. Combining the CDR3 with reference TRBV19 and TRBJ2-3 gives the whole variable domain DGGITQSPKYLFRKEGQNVTLSCEQNLNHDAMYWYRQDPGQGLRLIYYSQIVNDFQKGDIAEGYSVSREKKESFPLTVTSAQKNPTAFYLCASSSQGGSSSVDTQYFGPGTRLTVL.

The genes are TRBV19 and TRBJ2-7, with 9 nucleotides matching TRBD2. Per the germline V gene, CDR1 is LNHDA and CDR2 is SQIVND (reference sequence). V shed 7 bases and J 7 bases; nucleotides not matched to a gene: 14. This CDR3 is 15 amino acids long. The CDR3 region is CASNLGGPLAGEQYF. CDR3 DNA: TGTGCCAGTAACCTGGGAGGTCCGCTAGCGGGGGAGCAGTACTTC. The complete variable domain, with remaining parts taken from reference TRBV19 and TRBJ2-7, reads DGGITQSPKYLFRKEGQNVTLSCEQNLNHDAMYWYRQDPGQGLRLIYYSQIVNDFQKGDIAEGYSVSREKKESFPLTVTSAQKNPTAFYLCASNLGGPLAGEQYFGPGTRLTVT.

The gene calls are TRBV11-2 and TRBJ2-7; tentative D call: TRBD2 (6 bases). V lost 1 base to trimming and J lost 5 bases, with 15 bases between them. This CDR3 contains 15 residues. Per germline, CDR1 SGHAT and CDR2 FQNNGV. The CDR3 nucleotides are TGTGCCAGCAGCTTAGTCACGGGAGCAAGAAACGAGCAGTACTTC. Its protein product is CASSLVTGARNEQYF.

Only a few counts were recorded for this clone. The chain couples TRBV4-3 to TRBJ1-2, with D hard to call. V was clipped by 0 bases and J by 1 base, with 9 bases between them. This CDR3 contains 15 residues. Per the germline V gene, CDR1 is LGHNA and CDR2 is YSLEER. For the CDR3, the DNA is TGCGCCAGCAGCCAAGATGGCGGAGGTAACTATGGCTACACCTTC. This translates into CASSQDGGGNYGYTF.

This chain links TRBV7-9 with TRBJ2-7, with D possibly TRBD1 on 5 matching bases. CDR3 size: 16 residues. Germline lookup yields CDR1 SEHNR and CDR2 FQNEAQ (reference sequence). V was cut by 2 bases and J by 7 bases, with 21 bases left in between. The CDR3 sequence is CASSLFQGASLWEQYF. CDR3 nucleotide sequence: TGTGCCAGCAGCTTATTCCAGGGTGCCTCCTTGTGGGAGCAGTACTTC.